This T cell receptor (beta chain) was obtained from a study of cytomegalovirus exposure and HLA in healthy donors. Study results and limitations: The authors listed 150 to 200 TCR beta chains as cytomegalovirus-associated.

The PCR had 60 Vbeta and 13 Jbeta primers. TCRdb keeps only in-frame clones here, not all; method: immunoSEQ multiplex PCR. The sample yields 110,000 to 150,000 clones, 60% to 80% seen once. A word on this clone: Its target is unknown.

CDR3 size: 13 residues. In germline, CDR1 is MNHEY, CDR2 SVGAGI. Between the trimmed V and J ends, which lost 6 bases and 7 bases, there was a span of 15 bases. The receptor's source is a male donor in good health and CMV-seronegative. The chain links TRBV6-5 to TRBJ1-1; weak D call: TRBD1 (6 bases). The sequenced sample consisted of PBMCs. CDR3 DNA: TGTGCCAGCAGGAACTCTGGGACAATTGAAGCTTTCTTT. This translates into CASRNSGTIEAFF.